This T cell receptor (beta chain) was identified during a study of control samples from healthy donors and cancer patients. The CDR3 spans 14 residues. V was pared by 11 bases and J by 4 bases, with 17 bases between. Looked up from germline, CDR1 is ENHRY and CDR2 is SYGVKD. Clones were sequenced by immunoSEQ multiplex PCR, and TCRdb holds only the in-frame ones, with some missing. This table has some 100,000 clones, around three quarters appearing once. The clonotype was recovered from a woman aged 30 to 39 in good health. Sequencing input: blood. The genes are TRBV10-3 and TRBJ2-2; TRBD1 or TRBD2 may be the D gene (7 bases each). DNA for the CDR3: TGTGCCGCTGGGGGAGGGGGCGCCACCGGGGAGCTGTTTTTT. Encoded protein: CAAGGGGATGELFF.